This TCR beta chain emerged from a study of blood T cell repertoires in COVID-19. Study overall: Acute-phase and convalescent COVID-19 samples originated in the United States, Italy and Spain.

Germline V CDR1 and CDR2: SGHDT, YYEEEE. The CDR3 is 15 residues long. Trimming left V 0 bases short and J 5 bases short, with 14 bases between. Study processing details: Quantification of nucleated cells was approximated via reference gene primer amplification. The table came from immunoSEQ multiplex PCR; TCRdb's copy has only in-frame clones and leaves some out. V, J and clone size were drawn from that table, and D and trimming were deduced from the DNA. The data show roughly 280,000 clones, around 90% seen once. The sample comprised peripheral blood. V and J are TRBV5-6 and TRBJ1-2; D remains ambiguous. The sequence came from a man in his forties or fifties with acute or convalescent COVID-19. Written as DNA, the CDR3 is TGTGCCAGCAGCTTGGTCCTCGGAGAGGGTTATGGCTACACCTTC. It encodes CASSLVLGEGYGYTF.